A selection of T cell receptor beta chains follows, all from one sample in a study of CD8+CD57+ T cells in acquired aplastic anemia. Each CDR3 protein is one row after TCRdb ran MiXCR on the reads. The repertoire holds 210,000 or so distinct CDR3 sequences, with less than 60% as singletons. Sequencing used sorted CD4+, CD8+, or CD8+CD57+ T cells (not recorded which) from PBMCs. These receptors all stem from a human donor with aplastic anemia. CDR3s leave out the opening cysteine and the closing phenylalanine or tryptophan. Fields, in order: V gene, J gene, CDR3 length, CDR3 protein.

v_gene: TRBV5-8
j_gene: TRBJ1-5
len: 13
CDR3aa: ASSLGVWANQPQH

v_gene: TRBV11-2
j_gene: TRBJ1-5
len: 19
CDR3aa: ASSLGGFRQSSSYSHQPQH

v_gene: TRBV2
j_gene: TRBJ1-5
len: 11
CDR3aa: ASRGPGDQPQH

v_gene: TRBV12-3/TRBV12-4
j_gene: TRBJ2-5
len: 11
CDR3aa: ASRLPGAETQY

v_gene: TRBV10-3
j_gene: TRBJ1-2
len: 12
CDR3aa: AISEAGLQDGYT

v_gene: TRBV6-5
j_gene: TRBJ2-6
len: 13
CDR3aa: ASSYLTSGANVLT

v_gene: TRBV4-2
j_gene: TRBJ1-1
len: 13
CDR3aa: ASSQDAGEDSEAF

v_gene: TRBV7-9
j_gene: TRBJ2-1
len: 16
CDR3aa: ASSLGRYGGRLYNEQF

v_gene: TRBV20-1
j_gene: TRBJ1-1
len: 12
CDR3aa: SASWAGFSTEAF

v_gene: TRBV14
j_gene: TRBJ2-7
len: 14
CDR3aa: ASSQRRSLTTYEQY

v_gene: TRBV25-1
j_gene: TRBJ2-1
len: 14
CDR3aa: ASTGDALYLTNEQF

v_gene: TRBV6-2/TRBV6-3
j_gene: TRBJ1-2
len: 13
CDR3aa: ASSARGQGYYGYT

v_gene: TRBV2
j_gene: TRBJ2-3
len: 17
CDR3aa: ASSERGSGGALTTDTQY

v_gene: TRBV5-8
j_gene: TRBJ2-1
len: 9
CDR3aa: ASSLEAEQF

v_gene: TRBV20-1
j_gene: TRBJ2-7
len: 10
CDR3aa: SAKRGGYEQY

v_gene: TRBV20-1
j_gene: TRBJ1-5
len: 12
CDR3aa: SAREQGQGQPQH

v_gene: TRBV25-1
j_gene: TRBJ1-3
len: 10
CDR3aa: ASRETGNTMY

v_gene: TRBV9
j_gene: TRBJ2-7
len: 14
CDR3aa: ASSPRGGAANYEQY

v_gene: TRBV2
j_gene: TRBJ1-1
len: 11
CDR3aa: ASSVSANTEAF

v_gene: TRBV10-3
j_gene: TRBJ1-2
len: 14
CDR3aa: AISQERGGGNYGYT

v_gene: TRBV11-3
j_gene: TRBJ1-1
len: 10
CDR3aa: ASSGSGTEAF

v_gene: TRBV6-1
j_gene: TRBJ1-5
len: 13
CDR3aa: ASSELGQGSQPQH

v_gene: TRBV7-2
j_gene: TRBJ2-3
len: 14
CDR3aa: ASSFGLAGLRDTQY

v_gene: TRBV6-6
j_gene: TRBJ2-5
len: 15
CDR3aa: ASTSPSWQGGKETQY

v_gene: TRBV20-1
j_gene: TRBJ1-5
len: 14
CDR3aa: SARGQGSVSNQPQH

v_gene: TRBV30
j_gene: TRBJ1-2
len: 10
CDR3aa: VGDSSNYGYT

v_gene: TRBV7-8
j_gene: TRBJ1-5
len: 11
CDR3aa: ASGDRQNQPQH

v_gene: TRBV7-9
j_gene: TRBJ2-7
len: 7
CDR3aa: ARPYEQY

v_gene: TRBV2
j_gene: TRBJ1-5
len: 14
CDR3aa: ASSETRGQSNQPQH

v_gene: TRBV10-1
j_gene: TRBJ2-7
len: 11
CDR3aa: ASTRGRGYEQY

v_gene: TRBV20-1
j_gene: TRBJ2-1
len: 13
CDR3aa: SARDARDPTNEQF

v_gene: TRBV18
j_gene: TRBJ1-2
len: 11
CDR3aa: ASSGDSHYGYT

v_gene: TRBV19
j_gene: TRBJ2-7
len: 10
CDR3aa: ASSSASYEQY

v_gene: TRBV20-1
j_gene: TRBJ1-6
len: 12
CDR3aa: SARPTGGGSPLH

v_gene: TRBV19
j_gene: TRBJ1-2
len: 14
CDR3aa: ASTLARGSFGYGYT

v_gene: TRBV6-1
j_gene: TRBJ1-2
len: 12
CDR3aa: ASVTWGGNYGYT

v_gene: TRBV5-4
j_gene: TRBJ1-1
len: 14
CDR3aa: ASSLWDGRGNTEAF

v_gene: TRBV7-9
j_gene: TRBJ2-7
len: 15
CDR3aa: ASSSSRGPTFSYEQY

v_gene: TRBV5-6
j_gene: TRBJ1-2
len: 12
CDR3aa: ASIVDSQDYGYT

v_gene: TRBV2
j_gene: TRBJ2-3
len: 12
CDR3aa: ASRRLADTDTQY

v_gene: TRBV28
j_gene: TRBJ2-6
len: 12
CDR3aa: ASSLPGHPGVLT

v_gene: TRBV12-3/TRBV12-4
j_gene: TRBJ1-2
len: 15
CDR3aa: ASSRTGGGGINYGYT

v_gene: TRBV29-1
j_gene: TRBJ1-2
len: 12
CDR3aa: SVEAGTGDYGYT

v_gene: TRBV5-1
j_gene: TRBJ1-1
len: 14
CDR3aa: ASRHEGVGGGTEAF

v_gene: TRBV7-3
j_gene: TRBJ1-1
len: 12
CDR3aa: ASSLSGPITEAF

v_gene: TRBV5-1
j_gene: TRBJ1-1
len: 13
CDR3aa: ASSLSTAQETEAF

v_gene: TRBV15
j_gene: TRBJ1-5
len: 14
CDR3aa: ATSNGGNRVRQPQH

v_gene: TRBV10-2
j_gene: TRBJ2-7
len: 12
CDR3aa: ASSEPWTGNEQY

v_gene: TRBV9
j_gene: TRBJ1-4
len: 14
CDR3aa: ASSVGGTGIYEKLF

v_gene: TRBV20-1
j_gene: TRBJ1-6
len: 9
CDR3aa: SAPADSPLH

v_gene: TRBV2
j_gene: TRBJ2-7
len: 14
CDR3aa: ASSAGTSGSGYEQY

v_gene: TRBV29-1
j_gene: TRBJ2-7
len: 10
CDR3aa: SVGQAAYEQY

v_gene: TRBV10-3
j_gene: TRBJ1-4
len: 11
CDR3aa: AIRRDINEKLF

v_gene: TRBV29-1
j_gene: TRBJ2-3
len: 12
CDR3aa: STKGKVGTDTQY

v_gene: TRBV7-2
j_gene: TRBJ1-2
len: 12
CDR3aa: ASSLRVDSSGYT